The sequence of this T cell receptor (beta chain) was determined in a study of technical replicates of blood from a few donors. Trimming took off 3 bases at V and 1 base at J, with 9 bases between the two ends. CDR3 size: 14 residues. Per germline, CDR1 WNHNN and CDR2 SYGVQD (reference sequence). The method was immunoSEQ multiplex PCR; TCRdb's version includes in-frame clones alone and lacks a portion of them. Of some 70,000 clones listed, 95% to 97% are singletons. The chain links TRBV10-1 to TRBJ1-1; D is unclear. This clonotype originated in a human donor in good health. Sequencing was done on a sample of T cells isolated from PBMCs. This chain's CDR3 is CASSDPGPNTEAFF. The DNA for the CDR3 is TGCGCCAGCAGTGACCCAGGCCCGAACACTGAAGCTTTCTTT.